The rows below give T cell receptor beta chains drawn from one sample of a study of T cells in localized non-small cell lung cancer. Assay: immunoSEQ multiplex PCR; the TCRdb copy retains only in-frame clones and omits some. The sample lists about 70,000 clones; roughly 84% were seen once. Sequenced material: peripheral blood, taken before any cancer treatment. These receptors all stem from a female donor of 60 years or more with stage I lung adenocarcinoma. Each CDR3 is given with its conserved first and last residue. The D gene is left open where the match is weak. Some rows have no size entry. The others give once, few or many, or a class for an expanded clone.

v_gene: TRBV7-3
j_gene: TRBJ2-5
d_gene: .
abundance: .
CDR3nt: TGTGCCAGCAGCTTAACGGGGGGTATCCAAGAGACCCAGTACTTC
CDR3aa: CASSLTGGIQETQYF

v_gene: TRBV2
j_gene: TRBJ2-5
d_gene: TRBD2
abundance: .
CDR3nt: TGTGCCAGCACCCTAACGAGCGGGAGGGCCCAGGAGACCCAGTACTTC
CDR3aa: CASTLTSGRAQETQYF

v_gene: TRBV5-6
j_gene: TRBJ2-3
d_gene: .
abundance: .
CDR3nt: TGTGCCAGCAGCATTCAGTTCGGAGATACGCAGTATTTT
CDR3aa: CASSIQFGDTQYF

v_gene: TRBV5-1
j_gene: TRBJ1-4
d_gene: .
abundance: .
CDR3nt: TGCGCCAGCAGCTTGGGCCCCGGGGATGAAAAACTGTTTTTT
CDR3aa: CASSLGPGDEKLFF

v_gene: TRBV7-2
j_gene: TRBJ2-3
d_gene: .
abundance: .
CDR3nt: TGTGCCAGCAGCTTAGCTAGCTATGGCACAGATACGCAGTATTTT
CDR3aa: CASSLASYGTDTQYF

v_gene: TRBV7-2
j_gene: TRBJ2-3
d_gene: .
abundance: .
CDR3nt: TGTGCCAGCAGCTTAGACGGCAGCACAGATACGCAGTATTTT
CDR3aa: CASSLDGSTDTQYF

v_gene: TRBV7-3
j_gene: TRBJ1-1
d_gene: .
abundance: .
CDR3nt: TGTGCCAGCAGCTCCGGGATTCTCAACACTGAAGCTTTCTTT
CDR3aa: CASSSGILNTEAFF

v_gene: TRBV19
j_gene: TRBJ2-3
d_gene: TRBD1
abundance: once
CDR3nt: TGTGCCAGTAGTTCCCGGGACAGGAGCACAGATACGCAGTATTTT
CDR3aa: CASSSRDRSTDTQYF

v_gene: TRBV28
j_gene: TRBJ2-3
d_gene: TRBD2
abundance: .
CDR3nt: TGTGCCAGCAGTGGGACTAGCGGAAGCACAGATACGCAGTATTTT
CDR3aa: CASSGTSGSTDTQYF

v_gene: TRBV7-3
j_gene: TRBJ2-1
d_gene: .
abundance: once
CDR3nt: TGTGCCAGCAGCTTCTTCCCAGTCTCCTACAATGAGCAGTTCTTC
CDR3aa: CASSFFPVSYNEQFF

v_gene: TRBV4-3
j_gene: TRBJ2-1
d_gene: TRBD2
abundance: .
CDR3nt: TGCGCCAGCAGCCAGACTAGCGGGGCCTACAATGAGCAGTTCTTC
CDR3aa: CASSQTSGAYNEQFF

v_gene: TRBV2
j_gene: TRBJ1-1
d_gene: .
abundance: .
CDR3nt: TGTGCCAGCACTGTAGATGGAGGGAACACTGAAGCTTTCTTT
CDR3aa: CASTVDGGNTEAFF

v_gene: TRBV7-8
j_gene: TRBJ1-4
d_gene: TRBD1
abundance: .
CDR3nt: TGTGCCAGCAGCTTAGTAATCCTGGACAGGGCAACTAATGAAAAACTGTTTTTT
CDR3aa: CASSLVILDRATNEKLFF

v_gene: TRBV5-5
j_gene: TRBJ1-5
d_gene: .
abundance: .
CDR3nt: TGTGCCAGCAGCCCGACAGATTATAGCAATCAGCCCCAGCATTTT
CDR3aa: CASSPTDYSNQPQHF

v_gene: TRBV4-1
j_gene: TRBJ1-1
d_gene: TRBD1
abundance: .
CDR3nt: TGCGCCAGCAGCCATGGACAGGGGGCAGACACTGAAGCTTTCTTT
CDR3aa: CASSHGQGADTEAFF

v_gene: TRBV10-3
j_gene: TRBJ1-6
d_gene: .
abundance: .
CDR3nt: TGTGCCATCAGCCGGAGGGGGGGACGGGATAATTCACCCCTCCACTTT
CDR3aa: CAISRRGGRDNSPLHF